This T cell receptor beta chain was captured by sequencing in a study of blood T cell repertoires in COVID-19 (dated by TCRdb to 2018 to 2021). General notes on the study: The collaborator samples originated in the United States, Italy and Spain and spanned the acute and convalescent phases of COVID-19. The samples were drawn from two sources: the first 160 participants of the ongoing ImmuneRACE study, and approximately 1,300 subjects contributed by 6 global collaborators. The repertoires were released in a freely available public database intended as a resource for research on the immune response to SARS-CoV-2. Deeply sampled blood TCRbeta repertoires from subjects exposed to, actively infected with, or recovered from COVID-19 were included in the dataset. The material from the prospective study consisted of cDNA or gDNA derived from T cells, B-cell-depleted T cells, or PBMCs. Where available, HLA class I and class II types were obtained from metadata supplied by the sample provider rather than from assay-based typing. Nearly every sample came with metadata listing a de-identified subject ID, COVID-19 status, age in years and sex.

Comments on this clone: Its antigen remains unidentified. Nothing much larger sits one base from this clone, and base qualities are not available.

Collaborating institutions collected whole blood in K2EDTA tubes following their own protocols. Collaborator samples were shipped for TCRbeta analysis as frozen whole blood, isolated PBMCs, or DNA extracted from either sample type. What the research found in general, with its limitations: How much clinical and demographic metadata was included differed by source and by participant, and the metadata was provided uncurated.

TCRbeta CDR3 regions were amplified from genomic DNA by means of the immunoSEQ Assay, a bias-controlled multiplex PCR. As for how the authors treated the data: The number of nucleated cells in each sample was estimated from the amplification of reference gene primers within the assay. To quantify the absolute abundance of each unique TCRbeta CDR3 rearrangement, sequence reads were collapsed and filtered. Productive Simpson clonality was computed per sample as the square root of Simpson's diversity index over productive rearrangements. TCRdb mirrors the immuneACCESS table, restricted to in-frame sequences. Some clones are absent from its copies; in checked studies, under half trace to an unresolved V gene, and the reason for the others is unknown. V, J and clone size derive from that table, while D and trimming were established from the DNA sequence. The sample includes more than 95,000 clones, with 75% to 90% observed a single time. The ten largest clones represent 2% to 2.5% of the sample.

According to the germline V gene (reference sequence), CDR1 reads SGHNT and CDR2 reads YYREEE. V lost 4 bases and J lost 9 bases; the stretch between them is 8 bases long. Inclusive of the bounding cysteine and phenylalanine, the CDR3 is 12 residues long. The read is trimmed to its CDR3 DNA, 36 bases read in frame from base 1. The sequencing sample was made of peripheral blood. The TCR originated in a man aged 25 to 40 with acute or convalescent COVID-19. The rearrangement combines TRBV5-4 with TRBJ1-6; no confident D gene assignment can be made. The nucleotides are TGTGCCAGCAGCAAAGAGGGTTCACCCCTCCACTTT. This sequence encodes CASSKEGSPLHF.